Listed here is a single T cell receptor (beta chain). The antigen remains unidentified. PCR involved 60 Vbeta and 13 Jbeta primers. Generated by immunoSEQ multiplex PCR, the TCRdb table keeps only in-frame clones and is missing some. The sample includes 150,000 to 190,000 clones, around 84% of them seen just once. The sample originates from a study of cytomegalovirus exposure and HLA in healthy donors. Notes on the study in general: In vitro data verified three CMV-associated chains as specific for CMV antigens. An analysis done earlier found most TCR beta V segments productive about 87% or about 30% of the time.

Germline CDR1 reads SQVTM; CDR2 reads ANQGSEA. This CDR3 is 14 amino acids long. The V segment lost 7 bases and the J segment 0 bases; nucleotides outside the gene matches: 4. Sequencing was performed on PBMCs. The chain couples TRBV29-1 to TRBJ2-3; 10 nucleotides line up with TRBD2. This sequence originates from a woman aged 18 to 35 in good health and CMV-seronegative. CDR3 in DNA: TGCAGCGGAGCGGGAGGGGGGAGCACAGATACGCAGTATTTT. Its translation is CSGAGGGSTDTQYF.